The 10 T cell receptor beta chains below all came from one sample that was sequenced in a study of blood T cells in healthy people across ages. Sample-barcoded 5' priming and a J-beta primer mix drove a second PCR of 7 to 11 cycles. TCRdb independently ran MiXCR on the 5' RACE reads; one entry per CDR3 protein. The table includes just under 900,000 distinct CDR3 sequences, 25% to 30% detected once. Sequencing was carried out using blood. These receptors all stem from an elderly woman in good health.

This clonotype was seen more than once but under ten times. The CDR3 reads CASSLRASRDAAGGLFF. CDR3 nucleotides: TGCGCCAGCAGCTTGAGGGCGTCCCGGGACGCCGCGGGAGGGCTGTTTTTT. J is TRBJ1-4 and V is TRBV5-1; weak D call: TRBD1 (5 bases). V gave up 1 base and J gave up 14 bases, with 27 bases separating them. The CDR3 contains 17 residues. Germline V gene data show CDR1 as SGHRS and CDR2 as YFSETQ. The entire variable domain, with the rest obtained from reference TRBV5-1 and TRBJ1-4, is as follows: KAGVTQTPRYLIKTRGQQVTLSCSPISGHRSVSWYQQTPGQGLQFLFEYFSETQRNKGNFPGRFSGRQFSNSRSEMNVSTLELGDSALYLCASSLRASRDAAGGLFFGSGTQLSVL.

Ten or more counts support this clonotype. The chain carries TRBV20-1 and TRBJ2-3; the D is unclear. The V end lost 6 bases, the J end lost 2 bases, and 18 bases lay between the germline ends. In germline, CDR1 is DFQATT, CDR2 SNEGSKA (reference sequence). This CDR3 spans 15 amino acids. The CDR3 region has the DNA TGCAGTGCGCCTAACAAGGCCCAGATCACAGATACGCAGTATTTT. Its protein is CSAPNKAQITDTQYF.

A note on this clonotype: Compared with germline, one end of the junction differs, possibly owing to a read error. V and J are TRBV10-3 and TRBJ2-4, with 8 bases lining up with TRBD1. Germline V gives CDR1 ENHRY, CDR2 SYGVKD. This CDR3 region has 13 residues. As DNA, the CDR3 is TGTGCAATCAGTGACAGGGGATTAGGCGCGCAGTACTTC. Its protein is CAISDRGLGAQYF.

The rearrangement links TRBV6-1 to TRBJ2-1, with 7 nucleotides matching TRBD1. The CDR3 spans 15 residues. J gave up 4 bases and V 6 bases, and 9 bases lay outside the gene matches. The germline gives CDR1 MNHNS, CDR2 SASEGT. CDR3 sequence: CASRADRVKYNEQFF. Here the CDR3 DNA reads TGTGCCAGCAGAGCCGACAGGGTCAAGTACAATGAGCAGTTCTTC.

The sample holds many counts of this clonotype. The chain is built from TRBV15 and TRBJ2-1; TRBD1 matches at 8 bases. The ends lost 1 base at V and 8 bases at J; junction bases unmatched: 10. The CDR3 covers 16 residues. Germline V gene data show CDR1 as LNHNV and CDR2 as YYDKDF (reference sequence). This chain's CDR3 is CATSRALGQGKDEQFF. The CDR3 DNA sequence: TGTGCCACCAGCAGAGCCCTCGGACAGGGCAAAGATGAGCAGTTCTTC.

Comments on this clonotype: This may come from a read error, since a much larger clone is one base off. This chain connects TRBV28 to TRBJ2-7; D is ambiguous. Germline V CDR1 and CDR2: MDHEN, SYDVKM. CDR3 size: 16 residues. Here the CDR3 DNA reads TGTACCAGCAATCCTCCAGGCGCAGGAAGGTCCTACGAGCAGTACTTC. Its protein is CTSNPPGAGRSYEQYF.

Worth noting for this clonotype: A single base separates this from a much larger clone, so it may be a read error. The CDR3 sequence is CRVNREEETQYF. The CDR3 nucleotides are TGCAGGGTCAATAGGGAAGAAGAGACCCAGTACTTC. This sequence joins TRBV20-1 and TRBJ2-5; D not certain. The CDR3 extends over 12 amino acids. Germline values: CDR1 DFQATT, CDR2 SNEGSKA (reference sequence).

In regard to this clonotype: Mismatch with germline at one junction end may stem from a read error. The rearrangement joins TRBV7-9 to TRBJ1-4; 8 nucleotides match TRBD1. Germline V gene lookup returns CDR1 SEHNR and CDR2 FQNEAQ (reference sequence). The CDR3 totals 15 residues. CDR3 loop: CASSPKGQADEKRFF. As DNA, the CDR3 is TGTGCCAGCAGCCCCAAGGGACAGGCAGATGAAAAACGGTTTTTT.

This clonotype was found many times. One end of the junction does not line up with germline, which may come from a read error. The chain has TRBV20-1 and TRBJ2-1; no reliable D call. Germline CDR1 is DFQATT and CDR2 is SNEGSKA (reference sequence). The CDR3 loop spans 11 amino acids. Here the CDR3 DNA reads TGCAGTGTTAGACGCCTCCTAAAGCAGTTCTTC. Its protein product is CSVRRLLKQFF.

This clonotype was observed at least ten times. The rearrangement links TRBV20-1 to TRBJ2-3; 9 nucleotides line up with TRBD2. With V trimmed by 6 bases and J by 1 base, 8 bases remained unmatched. CDR1 is DFQATT, CDR2 SNEGSKA, per germline (reference sequence). This CDR3 is built from 15 residues. The CDR3 spells CSAPGLARGTDTQYF. For the CDR3, the DNA is TGCAGTGCACCTGGACTAGCGAGGGGCACAGATACGCAGTATTTT.